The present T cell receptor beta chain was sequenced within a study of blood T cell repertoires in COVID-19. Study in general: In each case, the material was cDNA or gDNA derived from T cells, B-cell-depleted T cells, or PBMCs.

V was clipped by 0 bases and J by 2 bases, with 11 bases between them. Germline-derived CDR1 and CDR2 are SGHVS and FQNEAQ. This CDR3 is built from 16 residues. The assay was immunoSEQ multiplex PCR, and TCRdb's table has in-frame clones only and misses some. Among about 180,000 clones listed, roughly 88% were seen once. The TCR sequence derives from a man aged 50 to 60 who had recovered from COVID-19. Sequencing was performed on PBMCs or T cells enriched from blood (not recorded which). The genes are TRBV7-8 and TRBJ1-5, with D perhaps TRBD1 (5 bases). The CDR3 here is CASSLAGVEGNQPQHF. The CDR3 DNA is TGTGCCAGCAGCTTAGCAGGGGTCGAGGGCAATCAGCCCCAGCATTTT.